This TCR beta chain was sequenced during a study of sequential checkpoint blockade in melanoma. This clone came up a few times. Its antigen is unidentified. Whole-study results and caveats: Response in arm A was associated with pretreatment TIL clonality.

Profiling relied on immunoSEQ multiplex PCR, and the TCRdb table lists in-frame clones only, not all of them. The table includes more than 8,500 clones, around 23% detected once. Germline CDR1 MNHEY, CDR2 SMNVEV (reference sequence). The CDR3 length is 13 residues. The J segment lost 3 bases and the V segment lost 7 bases, leaving 4 bases of the junction unmatched. Stated treatment: randomized to nivolumab then ipilimumab (arm A) or the reverse (arm B). The chain uses TRBV27 and TRBJ2-3; the match to TRBD2 covers 7 bases. The sequence came from a human donor with melanoma. The source material was tumor tissue (inferred from file names), sampled from a patient given nivolumab and ipilimumab in sequence. This chain's CDR3 is CASTGGGTDTQYF. DNA of the CDR3: TGTGCCAGCACTGGGGGGGGGACAGATACGCAGTATTTT.